This TCR beta chain was sequenced in a study of T cell changes during pregnancy in multiple sclerosis (dated 2019 in TCRdb). Context from the whole study: Changes in the T cell repertoire over the course of pregnancy were examined in this study in women with multiple sclerosis.

Spanning cysteine to phenylalanine, the CDR3 consists of 16 amino acids. Just the 48-base CDR3 DNA is kept, in frame starting at base 1. CDR1 and CDR2 are drawn from the germline V gene (reference sequence): MNHEY, SMNVEV. Trimmed from V: 1 base; trimmed from J: 8 bases; junction bases lacking a gene match: 7. The receptor library was made with the immunoSEQ multiplex PCR assay. TCRdb carries this immuneACCESS record with in-frame sequences only. Its versions omit some clonotypes, under half of them owing to an unresolved V gene in the studies checked, with the rest unexplained. Counted in this sample were some 29,000 clones; roughly nine tenths of them appeared once. The top ten clonotypes cover 11% of the sample. In regard to this clone: What antigen it recognizes has not been identified. It has no much larger one-base neighbor in the sample; base qualities were not kept.

The chain is assembled from TRBV27 and TRBJ2-1; the central 11 bases match TRBD2. This sequence was found in a female donor with multiple sclerosis, enrolled in a pregnancy study. Sample: CD8+ T cells from peripheral blood mononuclear cells, taken in the third trimester of pregnancy. The DNA sequence is TGTGCCAGCAGTTTATATGTTAGCGGGGGGGCCGATGAGCAGTTCTTC. The encoded protein is CASSLYVSGGADEQFF.